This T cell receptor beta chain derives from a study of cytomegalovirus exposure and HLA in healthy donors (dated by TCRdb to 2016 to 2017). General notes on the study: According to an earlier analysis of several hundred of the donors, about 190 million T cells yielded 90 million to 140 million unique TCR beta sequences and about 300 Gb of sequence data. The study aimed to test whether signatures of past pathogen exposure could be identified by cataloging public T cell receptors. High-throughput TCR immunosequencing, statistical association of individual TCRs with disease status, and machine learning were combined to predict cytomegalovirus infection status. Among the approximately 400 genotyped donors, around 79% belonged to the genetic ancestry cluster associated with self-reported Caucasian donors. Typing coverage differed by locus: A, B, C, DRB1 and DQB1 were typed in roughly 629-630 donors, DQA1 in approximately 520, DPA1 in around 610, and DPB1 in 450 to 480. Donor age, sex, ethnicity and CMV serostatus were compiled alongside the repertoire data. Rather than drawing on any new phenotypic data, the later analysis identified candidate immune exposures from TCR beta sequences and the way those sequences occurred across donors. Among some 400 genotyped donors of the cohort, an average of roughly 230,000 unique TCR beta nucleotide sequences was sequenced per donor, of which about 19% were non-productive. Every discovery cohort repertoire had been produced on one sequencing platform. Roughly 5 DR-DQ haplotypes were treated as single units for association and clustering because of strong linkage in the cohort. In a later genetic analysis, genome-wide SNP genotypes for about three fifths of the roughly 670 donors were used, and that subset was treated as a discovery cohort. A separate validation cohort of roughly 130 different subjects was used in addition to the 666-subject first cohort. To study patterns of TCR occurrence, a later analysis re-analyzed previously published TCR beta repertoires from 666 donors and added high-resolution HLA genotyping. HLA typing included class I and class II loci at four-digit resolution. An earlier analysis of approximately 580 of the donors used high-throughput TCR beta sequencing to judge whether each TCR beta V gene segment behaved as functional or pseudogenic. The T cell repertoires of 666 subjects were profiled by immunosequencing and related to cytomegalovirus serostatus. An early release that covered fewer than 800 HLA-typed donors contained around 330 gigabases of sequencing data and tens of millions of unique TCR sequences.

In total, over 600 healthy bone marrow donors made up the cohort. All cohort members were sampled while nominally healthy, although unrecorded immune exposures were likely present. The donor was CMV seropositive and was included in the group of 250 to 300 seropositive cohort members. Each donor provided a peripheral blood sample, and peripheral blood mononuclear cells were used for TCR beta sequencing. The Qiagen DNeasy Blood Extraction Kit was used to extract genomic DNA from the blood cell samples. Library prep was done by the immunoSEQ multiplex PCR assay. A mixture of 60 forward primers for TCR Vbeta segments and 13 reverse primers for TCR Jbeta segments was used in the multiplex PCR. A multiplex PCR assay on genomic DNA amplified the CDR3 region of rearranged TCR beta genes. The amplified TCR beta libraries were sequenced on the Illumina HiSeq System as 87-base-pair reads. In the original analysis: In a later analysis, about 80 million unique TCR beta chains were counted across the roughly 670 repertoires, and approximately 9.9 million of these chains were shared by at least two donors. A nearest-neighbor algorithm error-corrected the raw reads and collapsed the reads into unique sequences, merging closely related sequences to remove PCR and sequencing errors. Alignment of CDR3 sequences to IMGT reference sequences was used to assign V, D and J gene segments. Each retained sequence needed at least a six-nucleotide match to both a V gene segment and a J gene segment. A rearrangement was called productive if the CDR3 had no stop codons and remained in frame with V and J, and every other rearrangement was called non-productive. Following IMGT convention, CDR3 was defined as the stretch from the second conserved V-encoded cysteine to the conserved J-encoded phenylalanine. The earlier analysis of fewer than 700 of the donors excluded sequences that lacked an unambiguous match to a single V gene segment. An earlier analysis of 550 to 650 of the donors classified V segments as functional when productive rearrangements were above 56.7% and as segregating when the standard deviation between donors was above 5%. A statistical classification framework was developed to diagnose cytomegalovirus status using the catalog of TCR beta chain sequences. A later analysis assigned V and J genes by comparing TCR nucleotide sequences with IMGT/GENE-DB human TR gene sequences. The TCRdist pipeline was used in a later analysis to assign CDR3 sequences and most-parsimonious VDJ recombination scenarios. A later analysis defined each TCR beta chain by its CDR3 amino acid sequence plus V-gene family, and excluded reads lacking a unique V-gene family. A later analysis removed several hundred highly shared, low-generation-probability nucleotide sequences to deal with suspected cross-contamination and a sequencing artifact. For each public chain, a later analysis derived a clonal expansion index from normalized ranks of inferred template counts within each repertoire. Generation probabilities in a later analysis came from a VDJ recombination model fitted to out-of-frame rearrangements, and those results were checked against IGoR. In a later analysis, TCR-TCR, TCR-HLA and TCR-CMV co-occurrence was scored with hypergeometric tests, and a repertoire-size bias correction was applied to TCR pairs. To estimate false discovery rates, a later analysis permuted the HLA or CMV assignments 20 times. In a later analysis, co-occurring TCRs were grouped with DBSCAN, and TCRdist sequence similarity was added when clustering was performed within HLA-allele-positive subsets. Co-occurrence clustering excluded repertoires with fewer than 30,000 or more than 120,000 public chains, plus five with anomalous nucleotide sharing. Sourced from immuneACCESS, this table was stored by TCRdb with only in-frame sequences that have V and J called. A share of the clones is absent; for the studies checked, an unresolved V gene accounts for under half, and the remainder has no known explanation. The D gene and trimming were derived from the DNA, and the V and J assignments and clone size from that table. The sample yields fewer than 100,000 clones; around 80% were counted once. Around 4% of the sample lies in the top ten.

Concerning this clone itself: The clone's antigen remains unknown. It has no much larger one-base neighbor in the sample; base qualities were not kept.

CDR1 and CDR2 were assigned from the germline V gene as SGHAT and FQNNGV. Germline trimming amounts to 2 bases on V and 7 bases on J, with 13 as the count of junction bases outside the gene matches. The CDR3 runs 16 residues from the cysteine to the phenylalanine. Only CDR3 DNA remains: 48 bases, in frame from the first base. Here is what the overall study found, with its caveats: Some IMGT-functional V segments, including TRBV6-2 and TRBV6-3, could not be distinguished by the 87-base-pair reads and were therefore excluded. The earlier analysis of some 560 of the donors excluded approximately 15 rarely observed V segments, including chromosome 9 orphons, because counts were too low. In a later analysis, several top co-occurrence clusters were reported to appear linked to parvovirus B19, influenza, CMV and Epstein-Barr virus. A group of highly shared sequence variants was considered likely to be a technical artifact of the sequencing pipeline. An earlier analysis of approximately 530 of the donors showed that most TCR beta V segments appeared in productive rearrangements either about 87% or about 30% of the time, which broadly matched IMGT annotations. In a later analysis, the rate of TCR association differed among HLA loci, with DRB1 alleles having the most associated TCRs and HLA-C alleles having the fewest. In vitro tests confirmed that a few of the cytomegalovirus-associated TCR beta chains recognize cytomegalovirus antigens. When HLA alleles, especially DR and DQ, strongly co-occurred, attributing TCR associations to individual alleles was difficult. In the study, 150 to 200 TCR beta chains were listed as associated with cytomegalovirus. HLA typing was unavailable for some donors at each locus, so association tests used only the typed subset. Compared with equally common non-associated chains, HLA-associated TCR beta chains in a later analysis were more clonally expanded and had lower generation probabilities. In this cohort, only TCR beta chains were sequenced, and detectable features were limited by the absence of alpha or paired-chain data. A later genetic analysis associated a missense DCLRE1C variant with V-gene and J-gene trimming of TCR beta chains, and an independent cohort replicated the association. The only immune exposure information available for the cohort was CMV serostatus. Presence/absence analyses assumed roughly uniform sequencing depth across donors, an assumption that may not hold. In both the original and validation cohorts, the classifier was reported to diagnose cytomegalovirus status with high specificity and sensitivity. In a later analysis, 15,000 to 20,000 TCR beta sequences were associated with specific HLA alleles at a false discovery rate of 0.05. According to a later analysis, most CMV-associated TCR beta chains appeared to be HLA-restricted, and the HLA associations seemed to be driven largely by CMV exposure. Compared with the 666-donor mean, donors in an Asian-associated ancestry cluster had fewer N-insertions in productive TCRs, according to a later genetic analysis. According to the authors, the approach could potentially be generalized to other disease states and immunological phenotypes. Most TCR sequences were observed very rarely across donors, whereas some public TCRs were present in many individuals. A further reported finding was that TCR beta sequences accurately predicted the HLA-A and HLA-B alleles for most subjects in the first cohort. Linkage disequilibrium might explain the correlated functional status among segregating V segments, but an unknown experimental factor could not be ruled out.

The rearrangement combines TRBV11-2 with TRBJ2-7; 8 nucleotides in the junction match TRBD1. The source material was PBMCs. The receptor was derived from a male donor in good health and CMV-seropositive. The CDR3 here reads CASSLTTGAPRGEQYF. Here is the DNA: TGTGCCAGCAGCTTAACGACAGGGGCCCCCCGGGGGGAGCAGTACTTC. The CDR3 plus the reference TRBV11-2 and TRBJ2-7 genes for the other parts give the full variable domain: EAGVAQSPRYKIIEKRQSVAFWCNPISGHATLYWYQQILGQGPKLLIQFQNNGVVDDSQLPKDRFSAERLKGVDSTLKIQPAKLEDSAVYLCASSLTTGAPRGEQYFGPGTRLTVT.